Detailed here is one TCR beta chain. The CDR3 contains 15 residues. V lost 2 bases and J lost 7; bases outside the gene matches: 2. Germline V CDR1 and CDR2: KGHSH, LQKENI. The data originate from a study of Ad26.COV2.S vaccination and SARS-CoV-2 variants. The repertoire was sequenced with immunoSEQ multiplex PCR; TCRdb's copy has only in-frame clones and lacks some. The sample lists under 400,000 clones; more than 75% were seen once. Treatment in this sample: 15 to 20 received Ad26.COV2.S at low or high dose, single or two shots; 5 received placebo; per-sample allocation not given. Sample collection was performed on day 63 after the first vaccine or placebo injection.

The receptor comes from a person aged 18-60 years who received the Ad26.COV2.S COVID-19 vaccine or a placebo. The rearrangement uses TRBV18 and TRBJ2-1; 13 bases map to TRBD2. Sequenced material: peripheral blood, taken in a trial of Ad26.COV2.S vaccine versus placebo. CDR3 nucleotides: TGTGCCAGCTCACCAACTAGCGGGGGGGTGAATGAGCAGTTCTTC. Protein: CASSPTSGGVNEQFF. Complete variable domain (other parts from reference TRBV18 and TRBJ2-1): NAGVMQNPRHLVRRRGQEARLRCSPMKGHSHVYWYRQLPEEGLKFMVYLQKENIIDESGMPKERFSAEFPKEGPSILRIQQVVRGDSAAYFCASSPTSGGVNEQFFGPGTRLTVL.